This TCR beta chain was captured in a study of T cell responses to AZD1222 COVID-19 vaccine. Overall study results and limits: No day 14 peak samples; only post-peak repertoires were characterized. Donors, mostly white British, included more females; clonal diversity was possibly underestimated.

Sequenced by immunoSEQ multiplex PCR; TCRdb stores in-frame clones only, minus some. This sample yields some 86,000 clones, of which 92% are seen a single time; approximately 5.6% belongs to the top ten. Germline assignment: CDR1 MNHEY and CDR2 SVGAGI. V shed 9 bases, J shed 2 bases, and the junction held 3 bases outside the gene matches. The CDR3 runs 12 residues. About this clone: No antigen is known for it.

The source was peripheral blood, collected on day 0 of AZD1222 vaccination. The clonotype originates from an adult in good health. The rearrangement joins TRBV6-5 to TRBJ1-2; TRBD1 matches at 7 bases. The CDR3 DNA reads as TGTGCCAGTGTACAGGGGAACTATGGCTACACCTTC. This sequence encodes CASVQGNYGYTF.